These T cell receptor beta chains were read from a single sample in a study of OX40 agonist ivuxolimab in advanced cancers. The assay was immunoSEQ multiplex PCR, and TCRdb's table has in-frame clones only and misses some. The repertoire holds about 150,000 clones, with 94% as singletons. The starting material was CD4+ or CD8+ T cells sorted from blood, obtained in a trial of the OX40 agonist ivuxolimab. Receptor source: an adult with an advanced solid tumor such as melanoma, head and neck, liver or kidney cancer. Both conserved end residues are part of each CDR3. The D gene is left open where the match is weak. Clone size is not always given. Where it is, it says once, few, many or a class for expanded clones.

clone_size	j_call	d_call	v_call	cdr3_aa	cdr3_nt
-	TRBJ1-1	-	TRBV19	CASTLRGGARDTEAFF	TGTGCCAGTACCCTTAGGGGGGGGGCCAGGGACACTGAAGCTTTCTTT
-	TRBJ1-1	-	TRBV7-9	CASSLRSTEAFF	TGTGCCAGCAGCTTACGGTCGACCGAAGCTTTCTTT
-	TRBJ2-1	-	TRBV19	CASSPGGGTHNEQFF	TGTGCCAGTAGTCCTGGAGGCGGGACTCACAATGAGCAGTTCTTC
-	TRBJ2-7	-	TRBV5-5	CASSLGPETGEQYF	TGTGCCAGCAGCTTGGGACCGGAAACGGGCGAGCAGTACTTC
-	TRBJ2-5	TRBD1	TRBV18	CATDREGGQETQYF	TGTGCCACCGACAGGGAAGGTGGGCAGGAGACCCAGTACTTC
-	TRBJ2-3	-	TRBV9	CASSVDQSTDTQYF	TGTGCCAGCAGCGTAGATCAAAGCACAGATACGCAGTATTTT
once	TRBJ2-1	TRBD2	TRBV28	CASSPGTSGYNEQFF	TGTGCCAGCAGTCCCGGGACTAGCGGTTACAATGAGCAGTTCTTC
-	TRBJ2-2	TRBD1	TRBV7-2	CASSWQGARNTGELFF	TGTGCCAGCAGCTGGCAGGGGGCGCGTAACACCGGGGAGCTGTTTTTT
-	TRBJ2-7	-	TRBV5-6	CASTLDPGLRQYF	TGTGCCAGCACCCTGGACCCGGGGTTGAGGCAGTACTTC
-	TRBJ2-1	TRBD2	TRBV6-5	CASSYRSGGAGQFF	TGTGCCAGCAGTTACCGTAGCGGGGGGGCCGGGCAGTTCTTC
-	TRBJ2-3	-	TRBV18	CASSPRWPRGEIDTQYF	TGTGCCAGCTCACCACGATGGCCCAGGGGGGAAATTGATACGCAGTATTTT
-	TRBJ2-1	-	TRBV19	CASSIQVHSYNEQFF	TGTGCCAGTAGTATTCAGGTTCACTCCTACAATGAGCAGTTCTTC
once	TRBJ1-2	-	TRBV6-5	CASSYSSGGNTYGYTF	TGTGCCAGCAGCTACTCGTCGGGTGGGAATACCTATGGCTACACCTTC
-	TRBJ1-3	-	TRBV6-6	CASSFPGVGNTIYF	TGTGCCAGCAGTTTCCCAGGGGTCGGAAACACCATATATTTT
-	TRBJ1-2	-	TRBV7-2	CASSPAGRSHGYTF	TGTGCCAGCAGCCCGGCGGGGAGAAGCCATGGCTACACCTTC
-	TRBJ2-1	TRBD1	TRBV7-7	CASSRDPGQVPFF	TGTGCCAGCAGCCGCGATCCGGGACAGGTCCCGTTCTTC
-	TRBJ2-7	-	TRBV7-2	CASSSRRYEQYF	TGTGCCAGCAGCTCAAGACGCTACGAGCAGTACTTC
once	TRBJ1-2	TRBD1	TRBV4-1	CASSHRTGGNYGYTF	TGCGCCAGCAGCCACCGGACAGGGGGCAACTATGGCTACACCTTC
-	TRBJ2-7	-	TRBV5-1	CASSPPLQFYEQYF	TGCGCCAGCAGCCCCCCGCTGCAATTTTACGAGCAGTACTTC
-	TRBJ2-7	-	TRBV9	CASSVERGRTYEQYF	TGTGCCAGCAGCGTAGAGAGGGGTAGGACCTACGAGCAGTACTTC
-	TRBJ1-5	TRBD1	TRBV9	CASSVAPTGDQPQHF	TGTGCCAGCAGCGTAGCTCCGACAGGGGACCAGCCCCAGCATTTT
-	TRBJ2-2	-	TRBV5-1	CASSLRNTGELFF	TGCGCCAGCAGCTTACGGAACACCGGGGAGCTGTTTTTT
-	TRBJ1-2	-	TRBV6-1	CASSRDGYGYTF	TGTGCCAGCAGTCGGGACGGCTATGGCTACACCTTC
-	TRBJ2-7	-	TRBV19	CASSRSGGYEQYF	TGTGCCAGTAGTCGGTCCGGAGGATACGAGCAGTACTTC
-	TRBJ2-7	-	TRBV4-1	CASSHAVDQSGEQYF	TGCGCCAGCAGCCACGCGGTTGACCAGAGCGGCGAGCAGTACTTC
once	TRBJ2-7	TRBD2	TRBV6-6	CASSSTSGVPTYEQYF	TGTGCCAGCAGTTCGACTAGCGGGGTACCTACCTACGAGCAGTACTTC
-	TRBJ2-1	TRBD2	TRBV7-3	CASSWTGTSGFNEQFF	TGTGCCAGCAGCTGGACCGGGACTAGCGGTTTCAATGAGCAGTTCTTC
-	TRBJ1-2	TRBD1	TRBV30	CAWSGGRGREHYGYTF	TGTGCCTGGAGTGGGGGCAGGGGGCGCGAGCACTATGGCTACACCTTC
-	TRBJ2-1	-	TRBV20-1	CSATNNEQFF	TGCAGTGCTACAAACAATGAGCAGTTCTTC
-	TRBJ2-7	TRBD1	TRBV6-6	CASSSGQGRRYEQYF	TGTGCCAGCAGTTCAGGACAGGGTAGACGGTACGAGCAGTACTTC
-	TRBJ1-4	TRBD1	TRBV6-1	CASRKGQGYVEKLFF	TGTGCCAGCAGGAAGGGACAGGGGTACGTCGAAAAACTGTTTTTT
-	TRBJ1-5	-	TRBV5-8	CASSPGGDRRGQPQHF	TGTGCCAGCAGTCCCGGGGGAGACCGCCGGGGTCAGCCCCAGCATTTT
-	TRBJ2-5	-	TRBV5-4	CASSSRGETQYF	TGTGCCAGCAGCTCTCGCGGAGAGACCCAGTACTTC
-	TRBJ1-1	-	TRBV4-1	CASSLRSPLTGKGNTEAFF	TGCGCCAGCAGCCTCAGGTCCCCCCTGACAGGAAAGGGGAACACTGAAGCTTTCTTT
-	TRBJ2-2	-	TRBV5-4	CASSFRTINTGELFF	TGTGCCAGCAGCTTCCGGACTATCAACACCGGGGAGCTGTTTTTT
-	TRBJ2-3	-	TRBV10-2	CASSESVIPGTYTQYF	TGCGCCAGCAGTGAGTCCGTAATACCCGGCACGTATACGCAGTATTTT
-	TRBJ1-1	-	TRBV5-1	CASSSYDRNTEAFF	TGCGCCAGCAGCTCCTATGACAGGAACACTGAAGCTTTCTTT
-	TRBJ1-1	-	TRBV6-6	CASSYGPTEAFF	TGTGCCAGCAGTTACGGGCCGACTGAAGCTTTCTTT
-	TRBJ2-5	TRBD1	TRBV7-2	CASRFNRGRETQYF	TGTGCCAGCAGATTTAACAGGGGGAGAGAGACCCAGTACTTC
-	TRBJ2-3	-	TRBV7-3	CASSLKGTDTQYF	TGTGCCAGCAGCTTAAAGGGCACAGATACGCAGTATTTT
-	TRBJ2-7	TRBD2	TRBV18	CASSLPMLAGVQREQYF	TGTGCCAGCTCACTACCCATGCTAGCGGGAGTACAACGCGAGCAGTACTTC